This is a list of T cell receptor beta chains from one sample in a study of shared clonotypes between healthy human individuals. The protocol was immunoSEQ multiplex PCR, while the TCRdb copy is restricted to in-frame clones and leaves out a portion. The table lists about 2 million clones, 85% to 95% of them singletons. The sequencing sample was made of naive CD8+ T cells sorted from blood. The receptors were sampled from a man aged 18 to 30 in good health. Each CDR3 is given with its conserved first and last residue. D genes are given only for firm matches. A clone size is listed for some rows: how often the clone was seen (once, few, many), or a class if it is expanded.

abundance	d_gene	v_gene	j_gene	CDR3aa	CDR3nt
-	-	TRBV5-1	TRBJ1-2	CASSLGSSDGYTF	TGCGCCAGCAGCTTGGGGAGTTCCGATGGCTACACCTTC
-	-	TRBV6-5	TRBJ2-5	CASSYHSEETQYF	TGTGCCAGCAGTTATCACAGTGAAGAGACCCAGTACTTC
-	-	TRBV19	TRBJ2-7	CASSMEGGEQYF	TGTGCCAGTAGTATGGAAGGGGGCGAGCAGTACTTC
-	-	TRBV4-1	TRBJ2-7	CASSQNIGTYEQYF	TGCGCCAGCAGCCAAAATATAGGGACCTACGAGCAGTACTTC
-	-	TRBV6-6	TRBJ2-7	CASSYGVSYEQYF	TGTGCCAGCAGTTATGGGGTGTCCTACGAGCAGTACTTC
-	-	TRBV12-2	TRBJ2-7	CASRLVSGSPYEQYF	TGTGCAAGTCGCTTAGTGTCAGGGAGCCCCTACGAGCAGTACTTC
few	TRBD1	TRBV7-9	TRBJ2-7	CASSPTTGFVYEQYF	TGTGCCAGCAGCCCCACGACAGGGTTCGTATACGAGCAGTACTTC
-	-	TRBV4-1	TRBJ2-7	CASSQKDGSYEQYF	TGCGCCAGCAGCCAAAAAGACGGCTCCTACGAGCAGTACTTC
-	TRBD2	TRBV12-5	TRBJ2-7	CASGLTSGSSYEQYF	TGTGCTAGTGGTTTGACCAGCGGGAGCTCCTACGAGCAGTACTTC
-	TRBD1	TRBV15	TRBJ2-4	CATSRDRTGWYIQYF	TGTGCCACCAGCAGAGACCGGACAGGGTGGTACATTCAGTACTTC
-	-	TRBV15	TRBJ2-5	CATSRDQDPQETQYF	TGTGCCACCAGCAGAGATCAGGACCCACAAGAGACCCAGTACTTC
-	TRBD2	TRBV4-1	TRBJ2-1	CASSQDIGLVYDEQFF	TGCGCCAGCAGCCAAGATATAGGACTAGTTTACGATGAGCAGTTCTTC
-	-	TRBV21-1	TRBJ2-7	CASSTSGPGHEQYF	TGTGCCAGCAGCACCTCAGGACCCGGCCACGAGCAGTACTTC
-	-	TRBV10-2	TRBJ2-3	CASRAPDTQYF	TGCGCCAGCAGGGCCCCAGATACGCAGTATTTT
-	-	TRBV4-1	TRBJ2-2	CASSLLRTGELFF	TGCGCCAGCAGCCTCCTCAGGACCGGGGAGCTGTTTTTT
-	-	TRBV28	TRBJ2-3	CASSLGGDTQYF	TGTGCCAGCAGTTTAGGGGGGGATACGCAGTATTTT
once	TRBD2	TRBV2	TRBJ2-3	CASSGTSGGRTDTQYF	TGTGCCAGCAGTGGGACTAGCGGGGGGCGAACAGATACGCAGTATTTT
-	-	TRBV29-1	TRBJ1-2	CSVLNLPTGRDDGYTF	TGCAGCGTTTTAAATCTGCCCACGGGGCGCGATGATGGCTACACCTTC
-	-	TRBV7-9	TRBJ2-1	CASSWKGGNEQFF	TGTGCCAGCAGCTGGAAGGGCGGGAATGAGCAGTTCTTC
-	TRBD1	TRBV19	TRBJ1-1	CASKIDRAYTEAFF	TGTGCCAGTAAGATAGACAGGGCTTACACTGAAGCTTTCTTT
-	-	TRBV7-9	TRBJ1-6	CASSAGTPHSPLHF	TGTGCCAGCAGCGCCGGGACACCACATTCACCCCTCCACTTT
-	TRBD1	TRBV5-1	TRBJ2-2	CASGGQGPNTGELFF	TGCGCCAGTGGGGGACAGGGACCGAACACCGGGGAGCTGTTTTTT
-	-	TRBV4-2	TRBJ2-3	CASSGAIDTQYF	TGTGCCAGCAGTGGGGCGATTGATACGCAGTATTTT
-	-	TRBV4-1	TRBJ1-2	CASSPWGNGYTF	TGCGCCAGCAGCCCTTGGGGGAACGGCTACACCTTC
-	TRBD2	TRBV9	TRBJ2-1	CASSVGGRSYNEQFF	TGTGCCAGCAGCGTAGGCGGGAGGAGCTACAATGAGCAGTTCTTC
once	TRBD2	TRBV18	TRBJ2-7	CASSPSGDSYEQYF	TGTGCCAGCTCACCGAGCGGGGACTCCTACGAGCAGTACTTC
-	TRBD2	TRBV19	TRBJ2-7	CASGTGSGTFYEQYF	TGTGCCAGTGGAACCGGTAGCGGGACGTTCTACGAGCAGTACTTC
-	TRBD1	TRBV7-9	TRBJ2-7	CASSPEEGQDEQYF	TGTGCCAGCAGCCCTGAGGAGGGACAGGACGAGCAGTACTTC
-	-	TRBV14	TRBJ2-2	CASSPKDRNRGTGELFF	TGTGCCAGCAGCCCAAAGGACCGAAATAGGGGCACCGGGGAGCTGTTTTTT
once	-	TRBV10-3	TRBJ2-1	CAISDIRDNEQFF	TGTGCCATCAGTGACATCAGGGACAATGAGCAGTTCTTC
-	-	TRBV7-7	TRBJ2-7	CASSPLTGSYEQYF	TGTGCTAGCAGCCCATTGACCGGATCCTACGAGCAGTACTTC
-	TRBD2	TRBV7-2	TRBJ2-7	CASSLGAGGSYEQYF	TGTGCCAGCAGCTTAGGCGCGGGGGGGTCATACGAGCAGTACTTC
once	-	TRBV5-6	TRBJ2-5	CASSGSRGSGETQYF	TGTGCCAGCAGCGGCTCGAGAGGGAGTGGGGAGACCCAGTACTTC
-	-	TRBV21-1	TRBJ2-3	CASSKEYPRTDTQYF	TGTGCCAGCAGCAAAGAGTACCCGCGCACAGATACGCAGTATTTT
-	-	TRBV5-1	TRBJ2-7	CASKNYEQYF	TGCGCCAGCAAAAACTACGAGCAGTACTTC
once	TRBD2	TRBV2	TRBJ2-7	CASSPSGGLSYEQYF	TGTGCCAGCAGCCCTAGCGGGGGGCTTTCCTACGAGCAGTACTTC
-	TRBD1	TRBV27	TRBJ1-5	CASSSTGGFKQPQHF	TGTGCCAGCAGTTCGACAGGGGGCTTTAAACAGCCCCAGCATTTT
-	-	TRBV21-1	TRBJ2-2	CASSTMGLPQLNTGELFF	TGTGCCAGCAGCACAATGGGACTCCCACAGTTGAACACCGGGGAGCTGTTTTTT
-	-	TRBV18	TRBJ1-2	CASSDLDSLGSGYTF	TGTGCCAGCTCAGACCTTGACAGCCTCGGGAGTGGCTACACCTTC
-	TRBD1	TRBV19	TRBJ1-5	CASSPWTGNQPQHF	TGTGCCAGTAGTCCATGGACAGGGAATCAGCCCCAGCATTTT
-	TRBD1	TRBV19	TRBJ1-1	CAATGGEGTEAFF	TGTGCCGCGACAGGGGGCGAAGGGACTGAAGCTTTCTTT
-	-	TRBV28	TRBJ2-7	CASSSTGGTYEQYF	TGTGCCAGCAGTTCGACAGGTGGTACCTACGAGCAGTACTTC
-	TRBD1	TRBV28	TRBJ1-5	CASKFRDRLSNQPQHF	TGTGCCAGCAAATTCCGGGACAGACTGAGCAATCAGCCCCAGCATTTT
-	-	TRBV15	TRBJ2-7	CATSREDRREQYF	TGTGCCACCAGCAGAGAAGATAGGCGCGAGCAGTACTTC
-	-	TRBV6-1	TRBJ2-7	CASSEGRGGPYEQYF	TGTGCCAGCAGTGAGGGCAGGGGTGGGCCCTACGAGCAGTACTTC
-	-	TRBV7-9	TRBJ2-3	CASSPGSSPTDTQYF	TGTGCCAGCAGCCCCGGGTCCTCTCCCACAGATACGCAGTATTTT
-	-	TRBV10-2	TRBJ1-1	CASSGARDAFF	TGCGCCAGCAGTGGTGCGAGGGACGCTTTCTTT
-	-	TRBV6-5	TRBJ1-5	CASRGGEGFFQPQHF	TGTGCCAGCAGGGGGGGAGAGGGGTTTTTTCAGCCCCAGCATTTT
-	-	TRBV28	TRBJ2-7	CASSPTGTFYEQYF	TGTGCCAGCAGTCCGACCGGGACATTTTACGAGCAGTACTTC
-	-	TRBV6-1	TRBJ2-1	CASSDGTRSSYNEQFF	TGTGCCAGCAGTGACGGGACCCGAAGCTCCTACAATGAGCAGTTCTTC
-	-	TRBV7-9	TRBJ2-1	CASSPREGGSYNEQFF	TGTGCCAGCAGCCCTAGGGAAGGCGGCTCCTACAATGAGCAGTTCTTC
-	-	TRBV11-2	TRBJ2-3	CASSSVRVAVTDTQYF	TGTGCCAGCAGCTCAGTTAGAGTAGCTGTCACAGATACGCAGTATTTT
-	-	TRBV6-6	TRBJ1-2	CASSTQGGDYGYTF	TGTGCCAGCAGTACCCAGGGTGGTGACTATGGCTACACCTTC
-	TRBD1	TRBV27	TRBJ1-1	CASSPTGGGTEAFF	TGTGCCAGCAGTCCGACAGGGGGTGGAACTGAAGCTTTCTTT